This TCR beta chain was sequenced in a study of vaccination and CD4 T cells after COVID-19 (dated by TCRdb to between 2020 and 2023). General notes on the study: Convalescent patients had a positive SARS-CoV-2 result on nasal swab PCR, and of these patients, several had mild disease and one had severe disease. In the convalescent cohort there were six males and four females, among whom were two Hispanic individuals, seven Caucasians, two Asians and one multiracial person. Two doses of either the Pfizer-BioNTech BNT162b2 vaccine (n=8) or the Moderna mRNA-1273 vaccine (n=2) were administered to participants. Post-COVID blood samples from convalescent patients were collected a median of 101 days after diagnosis, with a range of roughly 35 to 180 days. Post-vaccine blood samples were collected a median of about 69 days after the second vaccine dose, ranging from about 13 to 241 days. For stimulating the cultures, overlapping spike peptide pools were used, derived from SARS-CoV-2 as well as from the common cold coronaviruses HCoV-NL63, HCoV-OC43 and HCoV-229E. In control cultures, a CEFX viral epitope pool was used as positive control, an HIV-1 Nef peptide pool was used as negative control, or no peptide was added. In over 8 COVID-19 convalescent patients and several infection-naive healthy vaccine recipients, the spike-specific CD4+ TCR repertoire before mRNA vaccination was compared with the repertoire after mRNA vaccination.

On this clonotype itself: Its specific antigen is unknown. Base qualities were left out, and no much larger clone turns up one base away.

Taken with the paper, the label for treatment or condition translates to: 10-day PBMC culture with coronavirus spike peptide pools or control peptides (ViraFEST assay). The ViraFEST assay was used in the study, in which antigen-specific T cells were expanded with peptide pools and expanded clonotypes were subsequently identified by TCR sequencing. The convalescent patients' positive SARS-CoV-2 PCR tests fell between March and December 2020, which was before the Alpha, Beta and Delta variants emerged in the United States. Each well held 2 million or so PBMCs cultured in IMDM containing approximately 5% human AB serum and approximately 10 IU/ml IL-2, with about 10 ug/ml peptide pools added. On days 3 and 7, half of the culture medium was replaced with fresh IL-2-containing medium. After approximately 11 days of culture, CD4+ T cells were isolated by negative selection with the EasySep CD4+ T cell isolation kit. PBMCs were separated from whole blood using Ficoll-Paque Plus gradient centrifugation and then either used fresh or cryopreserved at -140C. In general, triplicate wells were set up for every culture condition.

The receptor library was made with PCR. DNA from cultured CD4+ T cells underwent TCR sequencing with the Oncomine TCR Beta short-read assay at the Johns Hopkins FTIC core. Genomic DNA was extracted from the cultured CD4+ T cells with the QIAamp micro DNA kit. The Oncomine TCR Beta libraries from cultured CD4+ T cells were pooled using unique dual indexes and then sequenced on an Illumina iSeq 100. As for the original processing: Non-productive sequences were filtered out, and CDR3s that did not start with C, did not end with F or W, or were shorter than 7 amino acids were discarded. Antigen-specific clonotypes were identified with the MANAFEST web application by comparing peptide-stimulated wells with reference and other culture wells. To be called positive, a clone needed an FDR below 0.05, an odds ratio above 5, and a productive frequency above 0.1% in at least two of three replicate wells. Clonotypes that were significantly expanded in both SARS-CoV-2 spike wells and at least one common cold coronavirus spike condition were defined as cross-reactive. CDR3 homology was assessed with Levenshtein distances (stringdist) and unrooted phylogenetic trees (ape) in R version 3.6.1. The public reads were quality trimmed at Q25 with fastp and then assembled into clones with MiXCR by TCRdb, keeping productive beta chains. Rows are unified per CDR3 protein, each entry keeping the most common DNA and genes. What appears here as the V and J calls and clone size reflects TCRdb's work, not the paper's. Here the sample has fewer than 7,000 distinct CDR3 sequences; approximately 48% occur a single time. The ten biggest clones cover roughly 31% of the sample.

General findings and caveats noted by the study authors: The median count of SARS-CoV-2-reactive clonotypes went up from around 23 after infection to about 41 after vaccination, although the change was not significant. Relatively few convalescent patients were included in the study, and early timepoints after natural infection were not analyzed. In convalescent patients, a median approximately 86% of post-vaccine SARS-CoV-2-reactive clones were detected only after vaccination, and vaccine-specific priming was suggested by this finding. Nearly all vaccine-specific clones in convalescent patients (304 of 307) were mono-reactive for SARS-CoV-2 spike rather than cross-reactive with common cold coronaviruses.

Taken from cysteine to phenylalanine, the CDR3 has 13 residues. CDR3 DNA only is kept here, 39 bases in frame from base 1. Between the V and J ends, shortened by 5 bases and 4 bases respectively, the junction contains 12 bases. The germline V gene (reference sequence) supplies CDR1 SGHAT and CDR2 FQDESV. Material for sequencing was CD4+ T cells from blood, cultured in vitro. The receptor's source is a human donor who had recovered from COVID-19. The chain is made from TRBV11-1 and TRBJ2-7, and possibly TRBD2, on 6 matching bases. The CDR3 sequence is CASSHPAGYEQYF. The DNA sequence is TGTGCCAGCAGCCATCCGGCGGGGTACGAGCAGTACTTC.